This T cell receptor (beta chain) was obtained from a study of blood T cells in healthy people across ages. Through a sample-barcoded 5' primer and a J-beta primer mix, a second PCR was run for roughly 6 to 11 cycles. One entry per CDR3 protein, called by TCRdb with MiXCR from the 5' RACE reads. Among about a million distinct CDR3 sequences listed, just over 50% were seen once. About this clonotype: This may come from a read error, since a much larger clone is one base off.

This clonotype was obtained from a woman in her sixties in good health. Material: blood.

The CDR3 sequence is CSGQGTGANVLTF. CDR3 DNA: TGCAGCGGTCAGGGTACCGGGGCCAACGTCCTGACTTTC. V gene TRBV29-1 combines with J gene TRBJ2-6; tentative D call: TRBD1 (5 bases). With 7 bases removed from V and 4 bases from J, the gap between germline ends came to 11 bases. Per germline, CDR1 SQVTM and CDR2 ANQGSEA. The CDR3 has 13 residues.